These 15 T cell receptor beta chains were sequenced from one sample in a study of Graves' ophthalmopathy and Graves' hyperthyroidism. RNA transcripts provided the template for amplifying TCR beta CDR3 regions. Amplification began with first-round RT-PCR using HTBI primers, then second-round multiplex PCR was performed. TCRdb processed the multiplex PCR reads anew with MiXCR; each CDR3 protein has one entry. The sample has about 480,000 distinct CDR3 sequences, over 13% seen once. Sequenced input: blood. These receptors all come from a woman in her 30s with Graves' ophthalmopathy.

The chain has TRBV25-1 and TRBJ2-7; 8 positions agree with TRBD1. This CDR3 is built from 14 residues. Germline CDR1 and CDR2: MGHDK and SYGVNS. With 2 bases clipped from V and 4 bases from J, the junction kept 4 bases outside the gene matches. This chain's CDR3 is CASSEIQGAYEQYF. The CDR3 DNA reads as TGTGCCAGCAGTGAAATCCAGGGGGCGTACGAGCAGTACTTC.

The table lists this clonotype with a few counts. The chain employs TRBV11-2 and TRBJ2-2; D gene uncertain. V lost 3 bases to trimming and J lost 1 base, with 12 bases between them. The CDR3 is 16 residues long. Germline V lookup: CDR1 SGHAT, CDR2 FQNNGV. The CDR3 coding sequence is TGTGCCAGCAGCTTCCTTCCCCCCGGGAACACCGGGGAGCTGTTTTTT. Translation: CASSFLPPGNTGELFF.

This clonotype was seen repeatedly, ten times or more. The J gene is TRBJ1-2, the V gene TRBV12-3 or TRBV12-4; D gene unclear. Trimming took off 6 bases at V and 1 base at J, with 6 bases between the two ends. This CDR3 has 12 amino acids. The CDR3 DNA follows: TGTGCCAGCAGCCCGATTAACTATGGCTACACCTTC. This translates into CASSPINYGYTF.

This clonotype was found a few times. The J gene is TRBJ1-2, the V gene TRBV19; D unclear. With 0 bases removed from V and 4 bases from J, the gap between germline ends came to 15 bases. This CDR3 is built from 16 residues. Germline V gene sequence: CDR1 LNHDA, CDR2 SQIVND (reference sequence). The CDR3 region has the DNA TGTGCCAGTAGTATAGAGGTGGTACGACCCAGCTATGGCTACACCTTC. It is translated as CASSIEVVRPSYGYTF.

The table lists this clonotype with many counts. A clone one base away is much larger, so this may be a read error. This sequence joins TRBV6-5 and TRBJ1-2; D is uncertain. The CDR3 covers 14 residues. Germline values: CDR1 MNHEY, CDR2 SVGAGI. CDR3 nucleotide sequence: TGTGCCAGCAGTTATCTACCCAGGTCCTATGGCCACACCTTC. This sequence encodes CASSYLPRSYGHTF.

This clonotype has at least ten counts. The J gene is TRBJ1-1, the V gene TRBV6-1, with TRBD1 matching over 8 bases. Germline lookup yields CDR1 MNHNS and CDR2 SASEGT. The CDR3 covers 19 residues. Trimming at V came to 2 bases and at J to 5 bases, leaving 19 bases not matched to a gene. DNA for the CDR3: TGTGCCAGCAGTGAATTTGGACACCCTCTCGCGACAGGGGTGACTGAAGCTTTCTTT. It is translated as CASSEFGHPLATGVTEAFF.

CDR3 bases: TGTGCCAGCAGTTCCCCGGGGGGGCTTAGTGAAGCTTTCTTT. Protein: CASSSPGGLSEAFF. V is TRBV28 and J is TRBJ1-1; a possible D gene is TRBD1 (6 bases). The CDR3 has 14 residues. Germline V gene lookup returns CDR1 MDHEN and CDR2 SYDVKM. The V gene lost 4 bases and the J gene lost 7 bases, with 16 bases spanning the gap.

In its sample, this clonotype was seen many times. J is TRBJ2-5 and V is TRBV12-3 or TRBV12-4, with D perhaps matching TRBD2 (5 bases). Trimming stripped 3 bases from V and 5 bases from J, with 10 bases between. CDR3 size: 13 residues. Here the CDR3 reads CASSFEGIETQYF. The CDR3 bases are TGTGCCAGCAGTTTCGAGGGAATCGAGACCCAGTACTTC.

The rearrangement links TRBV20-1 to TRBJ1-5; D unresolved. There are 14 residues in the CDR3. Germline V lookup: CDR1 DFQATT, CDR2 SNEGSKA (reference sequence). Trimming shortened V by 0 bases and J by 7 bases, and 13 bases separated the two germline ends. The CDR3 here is CSAREGQDLQPQHF. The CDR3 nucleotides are TGCAGTGCTAGAGAGGGCCAGGATTTGCAGCCCCAGCATTTT.

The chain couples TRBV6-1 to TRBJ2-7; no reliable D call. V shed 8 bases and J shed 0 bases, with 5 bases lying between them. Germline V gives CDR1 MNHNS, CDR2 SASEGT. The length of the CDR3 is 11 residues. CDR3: CASGFSYEQYF. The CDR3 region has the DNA TGTGCCAGCGGGTTCTCCTACGAGCAGTACTTC.

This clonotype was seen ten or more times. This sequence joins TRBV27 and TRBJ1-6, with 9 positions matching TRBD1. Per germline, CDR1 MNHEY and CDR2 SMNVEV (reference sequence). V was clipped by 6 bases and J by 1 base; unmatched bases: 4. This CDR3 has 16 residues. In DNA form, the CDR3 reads TGTGCCAGCAGCCAACAGGGGGCATCCTATAATTCACCCCTCCACTTT. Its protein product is CASSQQGASYNSPLHF.

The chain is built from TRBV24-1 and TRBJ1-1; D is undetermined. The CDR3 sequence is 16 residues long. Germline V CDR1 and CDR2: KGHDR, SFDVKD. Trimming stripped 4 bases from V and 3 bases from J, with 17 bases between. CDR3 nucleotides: TGTGCCACCAGTGACCATGAAGGACGGGTAGACACTGAAGCTTTCTTT. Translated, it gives CATSDHEGRVDTEAFF.

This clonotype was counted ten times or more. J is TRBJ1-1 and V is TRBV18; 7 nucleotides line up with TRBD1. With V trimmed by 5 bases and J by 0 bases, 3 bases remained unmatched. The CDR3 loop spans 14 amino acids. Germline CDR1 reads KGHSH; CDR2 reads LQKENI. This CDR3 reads CASSGQVMNTEAFF. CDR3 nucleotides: TGTGCCAGCTCAGGACAGGTCATGAACACTGAAGCTTTCTTT.

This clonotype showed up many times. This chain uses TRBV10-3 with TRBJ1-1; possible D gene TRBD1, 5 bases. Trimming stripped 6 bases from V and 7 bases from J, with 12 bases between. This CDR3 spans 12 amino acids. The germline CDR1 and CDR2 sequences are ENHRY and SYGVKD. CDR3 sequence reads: CAIRGDRFEAFF. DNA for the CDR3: TGTGCCATCAGGGGTGACAGATTTGAAGCTTTCTTT.

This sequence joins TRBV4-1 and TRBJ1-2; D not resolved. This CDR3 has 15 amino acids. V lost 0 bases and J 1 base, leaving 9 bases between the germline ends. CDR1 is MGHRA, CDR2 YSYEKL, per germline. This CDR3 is CASSQDRKINYGYTF. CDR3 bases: TGCGCCAGCAGCCAAGATCGGAAGATTAACTATGGCTACACCTTC.